The 27 T cell receptor beta chains reported below all come from one sample, sequenced in a study of blood T cell repertoires in COVID-19. Clones were sequenced by immunoSEQ multiplex PCR, and TCRdb holds only the in-frame ones, with some missing. Among over 200,000 clones listed, around nine tenths were seen once. Sequenced: PBMCs or T cells enriched from blood (not recorded which). These receptors were taken from a man aged 25 to 45 who had recovered from COVID-19.

The J gene is TRBJ1-2, the V gene TRBV28; 7 bases agree with TRBD1. Trimming cost V 4 bases and J 5 bases; bases outside gene matches: 10. The CDR3 sequence is 15 residues long. Germline V gene data show CDR1 as MDHEN and CDR2 as SYDVKM. The CDR3 is CASSSSGRDSYGYTF. In DNA form, the CDR3 reads TGTGCCAGCAGTTCCTCCGGAAGGGACAGTTATGGCTACACCTTC.

V is TRBV27 and J is TRBJ1-5, with TRBD1 matching over 7 bases. V lost 6 bases, J lost 9 bases, and 8 bases stayed unmatched. This CDR3 is 13 amino acids long. Per the germline V gene, CDR1 is MNHEY and CDR2 is SMNVEV (reference sequence). The CDR3 DNA follows: TGTGCCAGCAGCCTAGGGGGCGAGGCGCCCCAGCATTTT. Translating it yields CASSLGGEAPQHF.

V usage is TRBV19 and J usage is TRBJ1-1; TRBD1 agrees at 7 bases. Germline assignment: CDR1 LNHDA and CDR2 SQIVND (reference sequence). CDR3 length: 13 residues. The V gene end was trimmed by 3 bases and the J gene end by 5 bases; junction bases not matched to a gene: 3. The CDR3 DNA follows: TGTGCCAGTAGTATCAGGGGGATAACTGAAGCTTTCTTT. Its translation is CASSIRGITEAFF.

The V gene is TRBV7-2, the J gene TRBJ2-7; 7 bases are a match to TRBD2. V was clipped by 2 bases and J by 1 base; unmatched bases: 8. Germline CDR1 reads SGHTA; CDR2 reads FQGNSA. This CDR3 contains 16 residues. The CDR3 loop is CASSLRRGSTSYEQYF. CDR3 nucleotides: TGTGCCAGCAGCTTAAGGCGCGGGAGTACATCCTACGAGCAGTACTTC.

A single count supports this clone. This chain uses TRBV5-1 with TRBJ1-2, with 7 bases that match TRBD1. The J segment lost 3 bases and the V segment lost 4 bases, leaving 6 bases of the junction unmatched. The CDR3 extends over 14 amino acids. In germline, CDR1 is SGHRS, CDR2 YFSETQ. CDR3 nucleotides: TGCGCCAGCAGCCATCCGGGACAGCACTATGGCTACACCTTC. It is translated as CASSHPGQHYGYTF.

The chain couples TRBV7-2 to TRBJ1-5; TRBD1 agrees at 7 bases. The CDR3 runs 13 residues. Unmatched junction bases numbered 0, after V lost 1 base and J lost 6 bases. Germline V gene lookup returns CDR1 SGHTA and CDR2 FQGNSA. The CDR3 loop reads CASSLEGAQPQHF. CDR3 bases: TGTGCCAGCAGCTTAGAGGGGGCTCAGCCCCAGCATTTT.

The chain links TRBV29-1 to TRBJ2-7; possible D gene TRBD1, 6 bases. CDR1 is SQVTM, CDR2 ANQGSEA, per germline. V lost 6 bases, J lost 6 bases, and 15 bases lay in between. The CDR3 is 12 amino acids. CDR3 region: CSVDWGQGEQYF. CDR3 in DNA: TGCAGCGTGGACTGGGGGCAAGGCGAGCAGTACTTC.

The chain is built from TRBV6-1 and TRBJ1-3; TRBD1 might be the D (6 bases). The CDR3 totals 17 residues. Between the trimmed V and J ends, which lost 0 bases and 0 bases, there was a span of 12 bases. Looked up from germline, CDR1 is MNHNS and CDR2 is SASEGT. The CDR3 is CASSEAGGGGSGNTIYF. The CDR3 bases are TGTGCCAGCAGTGAAGCGGGGGGAGGGGGCTCTGGAAACACCATATATTTT.

This CDR3 reads CASSSQTGTTEQFF. The CDR3 region has the DNA TGTGCCAGCAGCTCACAGACAGGGACCACTGAGCAGTTCTTC. The rearrangement joins TRBV11-3 to TRBJ2-1; 7 positions agree with TRBD1. After removal of 4 bases from V and 9 bases from J, the junction contained 9 bases not matched to a gene. This CDR3 region has 14 residues. From germline, CDR1 is SGHNT and CDR2 YENEEA.

This clone was seen a single time. The chain combines TRBV5-6 with TRBJ2-2; possible D gene TRBD2, 5 bases. Trimming left V 2 bases short and J 5 bases short, with 10 bases between. Germline V CDR1 and CDR2: SGHDT, YYEEEE. CDR3 length equals 14 residues. CDR3 sequence (DNA): TGTGCCAGCAGCTTTCCGCCGGGGACCGGGGAGCTGTTTTTT. Its translation: CASSFPPGTGELFF.

This clone turned up a few times. The rearrangement links TRBV25-1 to TRBJ1-2; a possible D gene is TRBD1 (5 bases). The CDR3 extends over 12 amino acids. Germline V gene data show CDR1 as MGHDK and CDR2 as SYGVNS. Trimming stripped 6 bases from V and 2 bases from J, with 7 bases between. CDR3 coding DNA: TGTGCCAGCAGAGGGGCAAACTATGGCTACACCTTC. Its protein product is CASRGANYGYTF.

This sequence joins TRBV4-2 and TRBJ2-1, with 7 positions matching TRBD2. This CDR3 has 14 amino acids. CDR1 LGHNA and CDR2 YNFKEQ come from the germline V gene. J lost 4 bases, V lost 2 bases, and 2 bases had no gene match. The CDR3 region has the DNA TGTGCCAGCAGCCAAACTAGCGAGTACAATGAGCAGTTCTTC. Its translation: CASSQTSEYNEQFF.

The chain joins TRBV5-4 to TRBJ2-2; tentative D call: TRBD2 (5 bases). V lost 4 bases and J lost 1, with 14 bases in between. This CDR3 has 16 amino acids. Germline V gives CDR1 SGHNT, CDR2 YYREEE (reference sequence). The CDR3 protein is CASSPSGVLNTGELFF. In DNA, the CDR3 is TGTGCCAGCAGCCCATCCGGGGTCTTGAACACCGGGGAGCTGTTTTTT.

The V gene is TRBV3-1 (or the pseudogene TRBV3-2), the J gene TRBJ1-2; D is uncertain. Germline assignment: CDR1 LGHDT and CDR2 YNNKEL (reference sequence). CDR3 length equals 15 residues. Between the trimmed V and J ends, which lost 0 bases and 1 base, there was a span of 9 bases. This CDR3 is CASSQDWGDNYGYTF. In nucleotides, the CDR3 is TGTGCCAGCAGCCAAGATTGGGGAGATAACTATGGCTACACCTTC.

This chain links TRBV19 with TRBJ1-4, with D possibly being TRBD1 (5 bases). This CDR3 is 14 amino acids long. The V and J ends lost 5 bases and 8 bases respectively, with 15 bases between them. Germline V CDR1 and CDR2: LNHDA, SQIVND (reference sequence). CDR3 amino acids: CASSLDTLGEKLFF. DNA for the CDR3: TGTGCCAGTAGTCTGGACACTTTGGGAGAAAAACTGTTTTTT.

This clone has a handful of counts. This chain connects TRBV9 to TRBJ2-1; 7 nucleotides match TRBD2. The germline gives CDR1 SGDLS, CDR2 YYNGEE. The CDR3 extends over 13 amino acids. The V gene end was trimmed by 3 bases and the J gene end by 9 bases; junction bases not matched to a gene: 6. The CDR3 DNA sequence: TGTGCCAGCAGCGCCGGGGGGTCTGGTGAGCAGTTCTTC. Residues: CASSAGGSGEQFF.

This clone came up once. The chain combines TRBV18 with TRBJ2-1; D unclear. CDR1 is KGHSH, CDR2 LQKENI, per germline. This CDR3 region has 15 residues. Between the trimmed V and J ends, which lost 0 bases and 8 bases, there was a span of 14 bases. The CDR3 DNA follows: TGTGCCAGCTCACCACCGGTGATGGGCTATTATGAGCAGTTCTTC. This translates into CASSPPVMGYYEQFF.

Only one count was recorded for this clone. CDR3 DNA: TGTGCGAGCGGACAACTTCTCTACGAGCAGTACTTC. Translating gives CASGQLLYEQYF. The chain joins TRBV28 to TRBJ2-7; D is perhaps TRBD1 or TRBD2 (5 bases each). The CDR3 spans 12 residues. Germline V gene lookup returns CDR1 MDHEN and CDR2 SYDVKM.

CDR3 nucleotide sequence: TGTGCCGGACTAGCGGTAAGGGGGACCACTGAAGCTTTCTTT. Its translation is CAGLAVRGTTEAFF. V and J are TRBV30 and TRBJ1-1; D perhaps matches TRBD1 (6 bases). Trimming pared 8 bases from V and 4 bases from J, leaving 20 bases between. Germline CDR1 reads GTSNPN; CDR2 reads SVGIG (reference sequence). The CDR3 consists of 14 residues.

V usage is TRBV9 and J usage is TRBJ1-3, with 7 bases identical to TRBD1. The V gene's germline CDR1 is SGDLS and CDR2 YYNGEE. The CDR3 contains 16 residues. The V and J ends lost 2 bases and 0 bases, in that order; junction bases with no gene match: 5. For the CDR3, the DNA is TGTGCCAGCAGCGTCAGGGGGGATTTCTCTGGAAACACCATATATTTT. This encodes CASSVRGDFSGNTIYF.

V gene TRBV28 combines with J gene TRBJ2-7, with 10 bases lining up with TRBD1. Trimming cost V 2 bases and J 5 bases; bases outside gene matches: 3. The CDR3 length is 14 residues. Germline V gene data show CDR1 as MDHEN and CDR2 as SYDVKM. CDR3 bases: TGTGCCAGCAGTTTAAGACAGGGGGCCCACGAGCAGTACTTC. Translating gives CASSLRQGAHEQYF.

This sequence joins TRBV19 and TRBJ1-1; D possibly corresponds to TRBD1 (6 bases). Germline V gene lookup returns CDR1 LNHDA and CDR2 SQIVND (reference sequence). V lost 6 bases and J lost 7, with 18 bases in between. CDR3 length: 14 residues. CDR3 sequence reads: CASSSGGGWDEAFF. For the CDR3, the DNA is TGTGCCAGTAGCAGCGGCGGGGGCTGGGATGAAGCTTTCTTT.

The V gene is TRBV7-9, the J gene TRBJ2-7, with 7 bases matching TRBD2. This CDR3 spans 17 amino acids. Germline CDR1 SEHNR, CDR2 FQNEAQ (reference sequence). V lost 5 bases to trimming and J lost 1 base; unmatched junction nucleotides: 14. The CDR3 protein is CASSHPGPGTISYEQYF. CDR3 sequence (DNA): TGTGCCAGCAGCCACCCGGGGCCCGGGACTATTTCCTACGAGCAGTACTTC.

The rearrangement links TRBV3-1 (or the pseudogene TRBV3-2) to TRBJ2-3; the match to TRBD2 covers 7 bases. With 5 bases clipped from V and 7 bases from J, the junction kept 6 bases outside the gene matches. The CDR3 totals 13 residues. CDR1 and CDR2 from the germline V gene are LGHDT and YNNKEL (reference sequence). The CDR3 spells CASSSGTTYTQYF. The CDR3 DNA is TGTGCCAGCAGCTCCGGGACTACCTATACGCAGTATTTT.

The chain couples TRBV27 to TRBJ1-4; 11 nucleotides align to TRBD1. From germline, CDR1 is MNHEY and CDR2 SMNVEV (reference sequence). Trimming took 5 bases from V and 2 from J; bases not matched to a gene: 4. The CDR3 has 16 residues. The DNA of the CDR3 is TGTGCCAGCAGTCCCCGGACAGGGGGCACTAATGAAAAACTGTTTTTT. This gives the protein CASSPRTGGTNEKLFF. The full variable domain, in which reference TRBV27 and TRBJ1-4 provide the parts outside the CDR3, is EAQVTQNPRYLITVTGKKLTVTCSQNMNHEYMSWYRQDPGLGLRQIYYSMNVEVTDKGDVPEGYKVSRKEKRNFPLILESPSPNQTSLYFCASSPRTGGTNEKLFFGSGTQLSVL.

The chain combines TRBV7-9 with TRBJ1-2; D remains ambiguous. The germline V gene encodes CDR1 SEHNR and CDR2 FQNEAQ (reference sequence). Trimming removed 5 bases at V and 1 base at J, with 17 bases between. The CDR3 contains 16 residues. The CDR3, as DNA: TGTGCCAGCAGCCTCGGGTCCCAGTCTCTTAACTATGGCTACACCTTC. Translating gives CASSLGSQSLNYGYTF.

The chain employs TRBV28 and TRBJ1-2; TRBD1 aligns across 8 bases. Losses at the gene ends were 7 bases for V and 8 bases for J; bases not matched to a gene: 9. CDR1 is MDHEN and CDR2 is SYDVKM in the germline V gene. The CDR3 runs 13 residues. For the CDR3, the DNA is TGTGCCAGCAACCCCGCAGGGGGCTTCGGCTACACCTTC. The encoded protein is CASNPAGGFGYTF.